These 15 T cell receptor beta chains came from one sample sequenced in a study of T cell clonality in common variable immunodeficiency. The data were produced by immunoSEQ multiplex PCR, yet TCRdb's version contains in-frame clones alone and is incomplete. The repertoire has around 60,000 clones, none seen only once; the ten largest take about 1.7%. Sequenced: peripheral blood mononuclear cells. These receptors came from a person aged 18-69 years in good health.

This clone was observed at least ten times. From the germline J gene comes the end of the CDR3, since the read stops 3 residues before it. The J gene is TRBJ1-2, the V gene TRBV28; D is unresolved. The CDR3 totals 13 residues. Germline V lookup: CDR1 MDHEN, CDR2 SYDVKM. CDR3 bases read: TGTGCCAGCAGCCCCCCCTTGGCGCGGGGC. Amino acids: CASSPPLARG. The CDR3, in full, reads CASSPPLARGYTF.

This clone showed up many times. The read stops 3 residues short of the end of the CDR3; the missing end is completed from the germline J gene. The rearrangement joins TRBV5-1 to TRBJ1-4; D call uncertain. In germline, CDR1 is SGHRS, CDR2 YFSETQ. This CDR3 contains 11 residues. The CDR3 reads CASRAVRKLFF. CDR3 DNA, as far as it was read: TGCGCCAGCAGGGCGGTTAGGAAA. The full variable domain, its missing parts supplied by reference TRBV5-1 and TRBJ1-4, is KAGVTQTPRYLIKTRGQQVTLSCSPISGHRSVSWYQQTPGQGLQFLFEYFSETQRNKGNFPGRFSGRQFSNSRSEMNVSTLELGDSALYLCASRAVRKLFFGSGTQLSVL.

This clone was observed many times. Coverage ceases 3 residues before the CDR3 finishes, and the germline J gene fills in the end. The chain links TRBV7-3 to TRBJ2-3; D perhaps matches TRBD1 (5 bases). This CDR3 region has 13 residues. From germline, CDR1 is SGHTA and CDR2 FQGTGA. Trimming shortened V by 3 bases and J by 6 bases, and 10 bases separated the two germline ends. The sequenced part of the CDR3 DNA is TGTGCCAGCAGCTTCCAGGGTGCCGATACG. This encodes CASSFQGADT. In full, the CDR3 reads CASSFQGADTQYF.

Ten or more counts support this clone. Sequencing ends 3 residues short of the CDR3 end; the germline J gene provides the rest. The genes are TRBV12-5 and TRBJ2-2; the D gene is possibly TRBD1 (6 bases). Germline V gene lookup returns CDR1 LGHNT and CDR2 FRNRAP. The CDR3 is 15 amino acids. Deletions cut 11 bases from V and 4 bases from J, with 20 bases between. CDR3 loop: CAGRVGGAVTGELFF. Incomplete CDR3 DNA: TGTGCTGGAAGGGTTGGGGGCGCGGTCACCGGGGAG.

This clone was counted a few times. The read terminates 3 residues before the CDR3 end, so the remaining end is supplied by the germline J gene. The chain has TRBV2 and TRBJ2-2; D is possibly TRBD1 or TRBD2 (6 bases each). The V end was cut by 2 bases, the J end by 3 bases, with 22 bases between. Germline V gives CDR1 SNHLY, CDR2 FYNNEI. The CDR3 has 19 amino acids. The DNA read from the CDR3 is TGTGCCAGCAGTGAAAAGGAAGGGGGTTGGGAGGCGGACACCGGGGAG. This sequence encodes CASSEKEGGWEADTGE. The whole CDR3 sequence is CASSEKEGGWEADTGELFF.

This clone was seen many times. The CDR3 loop is CASSSMGSTGFNYEQYF. The sequenced part of the CDR3 DNA is TGCGCCAGCAGCTCAATGGGTTCGACAGGGTTTAACTACGAG. The chain has TRBV5-1 and TRBJ2-7, with 7 positions matching TRBD1. The sequenced fragment ends 3 residues before the CDR3 boundary, so the rest is inferred from the germline J gene. CDR1 and CDR2 from the germline V gene are SGHRS and YFSETQ. Trimming removed 3 bases from V and 3 bases from J; junction bases left unmatched: 15. The CDR3 extends over 17 amino acids.

This clone was counted at least ten times. The read is 3 residues too short to cover the CDR3 end, so that end is filled in from the germline J gene. This chain uses TRBV6-1 with TRBJ2-1, with D perhaps TRBD1 (5 bases). The CDR3 length is 14 residues. Germline V gives CDR1 MNHNS, CDR2 SASEGT. Trimming removed 1 base from V and 8 bases from J, with 12 bases in between. The part of the CDR3 DNA that was read is TGTGCCAGCAGTGAAGGCAGGGTCGTCCATGAG. Translation: CASSEGRVVHE. The CDR3 as a whole reads CASSEGRVVHEQFF.

This clone came up many times. The CDR3 DNA, read in part, is TGCAGTGCTAGAGTCCGCGGGGACCTCTCCTACAATGAG. Its protein product is CSARVRGDLSYNE. The complete CDR3 reads CSARVRGDLSYNEQFF. The rearrangement joins TRBV20-1 to TRBJ2-1; TRBD2 is a possible D gene (6 bases). The sequenced fragment ends 3 residues before the CDR3 boundary, so the rest is inferred from the germline J gene. The CDR3 runs 16 residues. Germline V gives CDR1 DFQATT, CDR2 SNEGSKA (reference sequence). V gave up 1 base and J gave up 0 bases, with 13 bases separating them.

This clone has a count of ten or more. CDR3 bases read: TGTGCCAGCAGCTTCCACCTAGCGCGCTCCTACAATGAG. Protein sequence: CASSFHLARSYNE. The CDR3 in its entirety is CASSFHLARSYNEQFF. The chain joins TRBV7-6 to TRBJ2-1, with D perhaps matching TRBD2 (6 bases). The observed sequence ends 3 residues before the CDR3 terminus, with the missing tail filled in from the germline J gene. This CDR3 has 16 residues. The V end was cut by 3 bases, the J end by 0 bases, with 12 bases between. CDR1 is SGHVS, CDR2 FNYEAQ, per germline.

This clone came up many times. The CDR3 goes on 3 residues after the read ends, and that part is filled in from the germline J gene. This chain connects TRBV30 to TRBJ1-2, with D perhaps matching TRBD1 (6 bases). The CDR3 has 13 amino acids. CDR1 and CDR2 (germline): GTSNPN, SVGIG (reference sequence). Deletions cut 2 bases from V and 6 bases from J, with 13 bases between. Partial CDR3 DNA: TGTGCCTGGAGTTCGCAGGGGCAAAATGGC. Protein: CAWSSQGQNG. The CDR3 reads in full as CAWSSQGQNGYTF.

In its sample, this clone was seen many times. The CDR3 bases that were read are TGTGCCAGCAGCACGGGACAGATCTATGGC. Translation gives CASSTGQIYG. The whole CDR3 region reads CASSTGQIYGYTF. The chain carries TRBV5-4 and TRBJ1-2, with 7 positions matching TRBD1. The missing CDR3 end, 3 residues past where the read stops, is filled in from the germline J gene. Germline lookup yields CDR1 SGHNT and CDR2 YYREEE (reference sequence). The V gene end was trimmed by 4 bases and the J gene end by 4 bases; junction bases not matched to a gene: 4. The CDR3 is made up of 13 amino acids.

This clone was observed at least ten times. The read terminates 3 residues ahead of where the CDR3 ends, so the germline J gene completes it. The V and J genes are TRBV20-1 and TRBJ2-3, with D tentatively TRBD2 (5 bases). The CDR3 length is 15 residues. V shed 1 base and J shed 2 bases, with 13 bases lying between them. Germline V gene sequence: CDR1 DFQATT, CDR2 SNEGSKA (reference sequence). The covered CDR3 bases are TGCAGTGCTAGAGGGGTAGCGAGAAACACAGATACG. It encodes CSARGVARNTDT. The CDR3, in full, reads CSARGVARNTDTQYF.

This clone occurred many times. The CDR3 end is not reached by the read, which stops 3 residues before it; the germline J gene fills it in. This chain connects TRBV7-8 to TRBJ2-1, with 9 bases matching TRBD2. The CDR3 totals 18 residues. The ends lost 6 bases at V and 5 bases at J; junction bases unmatched: 17. CDR1 and CDR2 (germline): SGHVS, FQNEAQ. The sequenced part of the CDR3 DNA is TGTGCCAGCAGGCGTACGGTGGGGTTAGCGGGGGCCGACAATGAG. It specifies CASRRTVGLAGADNE. The CDR3, in full, reads CASRRTVGLAGADNEQFF. Looking up the rest from reference TRBV7-8 and TRBJ2-1 gives the full variable domain: GAGVSQSPRYKVAKRGQDVALRCDPISGHVSLFWYQQALGQGPEFLTYFQNEAQLDKSGLPSDRFFAERPEGSVSTLKIQRTQQEDSAVYLCASRRTVGLAGADNEQFFGPGTRLTVL.

This clone was counted at least ten times. The CDR3 end is not reached by the read, which stops 3 residues before it; the germline J gene fills it in. The chain employs TRBV5-1 and TRBJ1-6, with D maybe TRBD1 (6 bases). The CDR3 spans 15 residues. Germline V gene sequence: CDR1 SGHRS, CDR2 YFSETQ. V was pared by 4 bases and J by 0 bases, with 8 bases between. CDR3 DNA (partial): TGCGCCAGCAGCCTGGACAGCTCCTATAATTCACCC. It codes for CASSLDSSYNSP. The complete CDR3 reads CASSLDSSYNSPLHF.

This clone was picked up many times. The read ends 3 residues before the CDR3 terminus; that terminus is restored from the germline J gene. The rearrangement joins TRBV18 to TRBJ1-4; D unclear. Trimming removed 0 bases from V and 3 bases from J, with 5 bases in between. This CDR3 is built from 14 residues. The V gene's germline CDR1 is KGHSH and CDR2 LQKENI. CDR3 loop: CASSPPGANEKLFF. The covered CDR3 bases are TGTGCCAGCTCACCACCCGGGGCTAATGAAAAA.